A selection of T cell receptor beta chains follows, all from one sample in a study of blood T cells in healthy people across ages. TCRdb processed the 5' RACE reads anew with MiXCR; each CDR3 protein has one entry. The sample has around 620,000 distinct CDR3 sequences; roughly 28% are singletons. Source material: blood. The receptors were sampled from a woman in her 70s in good health. Both conserved end residues are trimmed from each CDR3. Size tells how often a clone was seen (once, few, many) or the class of an expanded clone, and some rows leave it out.

clone size: -
V gene: TRBV3-1
CDR3 protein: ASSQTGGRHGYT

clone size: -
V gene: TRBV24-1
CDR3 protein: ATSDGSAGADTQY

clone size: many
V gene: TRBV10-3
CDR3 protein: AIRETLLDRGTEAF

clone size: -
V gene: TRBV11-2
CDR3 protein: ASSLVSGDGAY

clone size: -
V gene: TRBV6-2/TRBV6-3
CDR3 protein: ASSGDQGHNQPQH

clone size: -
V gene: TRBV7-2
CDR3 protein: ASSFSAGRSSGANVLT

clone size: few
V gene: TRBV11-2
CDR3 protein: ASSLVGGPSDTQY

clone size: few
V gene: TRBV27
CDR3 protein: ASSLGADNQPQH

clone size: few
V gene: TRBV9
CDR3 protein: ASSVTDRAGEQY

clone size: -
V gene: TRBV19
CDR3 protein: ASSMSLGANYGYT

clone size: -
V gene: TRBV2
CDR3 protein: ASSLTGLHEQY

clone size: few
V gene: TRBV20-1
CDR3 protein: SAAWGSRTEAF

clone size: few
V gene: TRBV7-2
CDR3 protein: ASSLVGGKDTQY

clone size: -
V gene: TRBV6-2/TRBV6-3
CDR3 protein: ASSQINERF

clone size: -
V gene: TRBV3-1
CDR3 protein: ASSLATYNEQF

clone size: few
V gene: TRBV7-2
CDR3 protein: ASSRQGGRNEKLF

clone size: -
V gene: TRBV20-1
CDR3 protein: SARDGGGYNEQF

clone size: -
V gene: TRBV9
CDR3 protein: ASSVGQNGYEQY

clone size: -
V gene: TRBV10-3
CDR3 protein: AIGEPQETQY

clone size: -
V gene: TRBV10-2
CDR3 protein: ASRDTQGGTDTQY

clone size: few
V gene: TRBV6-1
CDR3 protein: ASSEAHRTGRNEQF

clone size: many
V gene: TRBV7-2
CDR3 protein: ASSLGPSGGLGVPTDTQY

clone size: few
V gene: TRBV29-1
CDR3 protein: SAFPAAGGHNEQF

clone size: once
V gene: TRBV10-3
CDR3 protein: AISDSRQGYEQY

clone size: -
V gene: TRBV3-1
CDR3 protein: ASSQEGGGVKTQY

clone size: -
V gene: TRBV5-5
CDR3 protein: ASSAGLLYSIDTQY

clone size: -
V gene: TRBV7-9
CDR3 protein: ASSLTGAWIEAS

clone size: -
V gene: TRBV12-3/TRBV12-4
CDR3 protein: ASSARGPQGALH

clone size: few
V gene: TRBV20-1
CDR3 protein: SAKHPRAQSTDTQY

clone size: -
V gene: TRBV6-2/TRBV6-3
CDR3 protein: ASSFPQGEAF

clone size: -
V gene: TRBV2
CDR3 protein: ASRRGEVGNQPQH

clone size: -
V gene: TRBV6-5
CDR3 protein: ASSYRTSGGLAKNIQY

clone size: -
V gene: TRBV20-1
CDR3 protein: SATGRRGPDTQY

clone size: -
V gene: TRBV20-1
CDR3 protein: SAPSGGLLEQY

clone size: -
V gene: TRBV10-3
CDR3 protein: AISEDGGHTDTQY

clone size: -
V gene: TRBV3-1
CDR3 protein: ASSVRGYSYEQY

clone size: few
V gene: TRBV6-2/TRBV6-3
CDR3 protein: ASSVDSYNEQF

clone size: few
V gene: TRBV7-2
CDR3 protein: ASSLEGTNNYGYT

clone size: -
V gene: TRBV7-2
CDR3 protein: ASSITRVQEAQY

clone size: -
V gene: TRBV9
CDR3 protein: ASSVPPTGGESAS

clone size: -
V gene: TRBV7-2
CDR3 protein: ASSPTGTQGTIY

clone size: -
V gene: TRBV3-1
CDR3 protein: ASSQRRGGADTQY

clone size: -
V gene: TRBV7-9
CDR3 protein: ASSLTGSVTEAF

clone size: -
V gene: TRBV29-1
CDR3 protein: SVGQGMGETQY

clone size: few
V gene: TRBV29-1
CDR3 protein: SVDRQGTEKLF

clone size: -
V gene: TRBV12-3/TRBV12-4
CDR3 protein: ASSTQGAGNGYT

clone size: -
V gene: TRBV18
CDR3 protein: ASSPRREGETGANVLT

clone size: few
V gene: TRBV2
CDR3 protein: ASTLRGLQGAKNIQY

clone size: few
V gene: TRBV7-8
CDR3 protein: ASSLAGPADTQY

clone size: once
V gene: TRBV7-2
CDR3 protein: ASSSQVRGELF

clone size: once
V gene: TRBV2
CDR3 protein: ASRDRGYTIY

clone size: -
V gene: TRBV7-2
CDR3 protein: ANSLRGGDSSYNSPLH

clone size: few
V gene: TRBV12-3/TRBV12-4
CDR3 protein: ASRPPVGKRSGANVLT

clone size: -
V gene: TRBV7-2
CDR3 protein: ASSQPGQGRYEQY

clone size: few
V gene: TRBV4-1
CDR3 protein: ASSQDGQGLGFQETQY

clone size: -
V gene: TRBV9
CDR3 protein: ASSGTGGVEAF

clone size: -
V gene: TRBV6-2/TRBV6-3
CDR3 protein: ASSYSGTGGGQPQH

clone size: few
V gene: TRBV6-6
CDR3 protein: ASYGTGRQPQH

clone size: few
V gene: TRBV5-1
CDR3 protein: ASSSEAKRTQY